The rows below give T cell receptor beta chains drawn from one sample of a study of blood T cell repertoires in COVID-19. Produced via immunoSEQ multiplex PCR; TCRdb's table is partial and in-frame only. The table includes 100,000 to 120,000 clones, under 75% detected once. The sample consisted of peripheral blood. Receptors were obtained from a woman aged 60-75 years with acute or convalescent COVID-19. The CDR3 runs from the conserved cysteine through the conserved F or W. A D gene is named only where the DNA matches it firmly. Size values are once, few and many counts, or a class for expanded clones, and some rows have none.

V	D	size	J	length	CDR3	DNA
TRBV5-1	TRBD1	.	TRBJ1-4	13	CASSTDRGEKLFF	TGCGCCAGCAGCACGGACAGGGGTGAAAAACTGTTTTTT
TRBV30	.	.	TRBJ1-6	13	CAWSAQQNSPLHF	TGTGCCTGGAGTGCCCAACAGAATTCACCCCTCCACTTT
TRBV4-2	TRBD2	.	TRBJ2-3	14	CASKQRNGGDTQYF	TGTGCCAGCAAACAAAGAAACGGGGGGGATACGCAGTATTTT
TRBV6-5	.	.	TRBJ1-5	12	CASSHGSQPQHF	TGTGCCAGCAGCCACGGGAGTCAGCCCCAGCATTTT
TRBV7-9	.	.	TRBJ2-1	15	CASSLFMTTKNEQFF	TGTGCCAGCAGCTTATTTATGACAACCAAAAATGAGCAGTTCTTC
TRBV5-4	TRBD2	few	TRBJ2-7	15	CASSLGLAGSYEQYF	TGTGCCAGCAGCCTGGGACTAGCGGGCTCCTACGAGCAGTACTTC
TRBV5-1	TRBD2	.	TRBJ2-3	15	CASSFRGAGADTQYF	TGCGCCAGCAGCTTCCGCGGGGCGGGGGCAGATACGCAGTATTTT
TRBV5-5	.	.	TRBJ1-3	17	CASSLSVPGDSGNTIYF	TGTGCCAGCAGCTTGTCGGTTCCGGGGGACTCCGGAAACACCATATATTTT
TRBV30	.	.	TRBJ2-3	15	CAWRAGMGTGDTQYF	TGTGCCTGGAGGGCCGGGATGGGAACTGGGGATACGCAGTATTTT
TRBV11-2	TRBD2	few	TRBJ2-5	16	CASSLRLAVPQETQYF	TGTGCCAGCAGCTTAAGACTAGCGGTTCCCCAAGAGACCCAGTACTTC
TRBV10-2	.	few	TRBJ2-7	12	CASHAGTYEQYF	TGCGCCAGTCATGCAGGGACCTACGAGCAGTACTTC
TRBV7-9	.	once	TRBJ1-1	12	CASSRGLLAAFF	TGTGCCAGCAGCCGTGGACTGTTGGCGGCTTTCTTT
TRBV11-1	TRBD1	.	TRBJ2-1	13	CASQTGNNNEQFF	TGTGCCAGTCAGACAGGGAATAACAATGAGCAGTTCTTC
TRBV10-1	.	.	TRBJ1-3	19	CASSDNFAGRVTPGNTIYF	TGCGCCAGCAGTGATAATTTTGCTGGCAGGGTAACTCCTGGAAACACCATATATTTT
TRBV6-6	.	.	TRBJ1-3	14	CASAPGVSGNTIYF	TGTGCCAGCGCCCCAGGGGTGTCTGGAAACACCATATATTTT
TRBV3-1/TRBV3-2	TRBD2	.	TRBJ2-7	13	CASSQGSGGEQYF	TGTGCCAGCAGCCAGGGTAGCGGGGGCGAGCAGTACTTC
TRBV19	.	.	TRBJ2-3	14	CASSKFWESGHPYF	TGTGCCAGTAGTAAGTTCTGGGAGTCGGGACATCCTTATTTT
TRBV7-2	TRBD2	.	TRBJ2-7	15	CASSPVGGGRYEQYF	TGTGCCAGCAGCCCGGTCGGGGGGGGCCGTTACGAGCAGTACTTC
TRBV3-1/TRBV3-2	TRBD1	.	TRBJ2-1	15	CASSQDLTGKDEQFF	TGTGCCAGCAGCCAAGATTTGACAGGGAAAGATGAGCAGTTCTTC
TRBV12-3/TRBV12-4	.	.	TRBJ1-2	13	CASSDGQLGGYTF	TGTGCCAGCAGTGATGGACAGCTGGGTGGCTACACCTTC
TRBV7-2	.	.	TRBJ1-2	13	CASSPREVSGYTF	TGTGCCAGCAGCCCCAGGGAAGTGTCTGGCTACACCTTC
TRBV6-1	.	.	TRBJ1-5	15	CASSDGRPGYQPQHF	TGTGCCAGCAGTGATGGGCGACCCGGTTATCAGCCCCAGCATTTT
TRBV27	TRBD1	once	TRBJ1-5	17	CASRTGTGTFSNQPQHF	TGTGCCAGCAGGACCGGGACAGGTACTTTCAGCAATCAGCCCCAGCATTTT
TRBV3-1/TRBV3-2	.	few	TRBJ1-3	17	CASSQAGGGVSGNTIYF	TGTGCCAGCAGCCAAGCCGGAGGGGGGGTCTCTGGAAACACCATATATTTT
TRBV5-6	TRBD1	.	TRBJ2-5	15	CASSQIGTAQETQYF	TGTGCCAGCAGCCAGATCGGGACAGCCCAAGAGACCCAGTACTTC
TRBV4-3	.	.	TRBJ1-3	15	CASSQDGGFGNTIYF	TGCGCCAGCAGCCAAGACGGGGGGTTTGGAAACACCATATATTTT
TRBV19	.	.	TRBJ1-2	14	CASSMGGAHYGYTF	TGTGCCAGTAGTATGGGCGGGGCCCACTATGGCTACACCTTC
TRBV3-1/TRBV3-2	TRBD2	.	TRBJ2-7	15	CASSQGSAGSSEQYF	TGTGCCAGCAGCCAAGGTTCAGCGGGGTCCAGCGAGCAGTACTTC
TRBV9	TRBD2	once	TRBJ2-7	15	CASSVGASGGYEQYF	TGTGCCAGCAGCGTAGGGGCTAGCGGGGGGTACGAGCAGTACTTC
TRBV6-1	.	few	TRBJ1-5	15	CASSEWHPINQPQHF	TGTGCCAGCAGTGAATGGCACCCGATTAATCAGCCCCAGCATTTT
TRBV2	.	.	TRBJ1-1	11	CASTVFLEAFF	TGTGCCAGCACTGTGTTCCTCGAAGCTTTCTTT
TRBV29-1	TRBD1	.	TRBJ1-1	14	CSVRWDRDNTEAFF	TGCAGCGTCCGTTGGGACAGAGACAACACTGAAGCTTTCTTT
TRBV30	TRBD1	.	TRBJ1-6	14	CAWSVQGARSPLHF	TGTGCCTGGAGTGTTCAGGGGGCCAGGTCACCCCTCCACTTT
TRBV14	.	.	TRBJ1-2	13	CASSQGGGVGYTF	TGTGCCAGCAGCCAAGGCGGCGGGGTCGGCTACACCTTC
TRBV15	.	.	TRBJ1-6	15	CATSINSLGNSPLHF	TGTGCCACCAGCATCAACAGCCTTGGCAATTCACCCCTCCACTTT
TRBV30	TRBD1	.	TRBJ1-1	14	CAWSLGTGRLSAFF	TGTGCCTGGAGTCTAGGGACAGGGCGGTTGTCGGCTTTCTTT
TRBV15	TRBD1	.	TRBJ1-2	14	CATSRGTGLHGYTF	TGTGCCACCAGCAGAGGGACAGGGCTCCATGGCTACACCTTC